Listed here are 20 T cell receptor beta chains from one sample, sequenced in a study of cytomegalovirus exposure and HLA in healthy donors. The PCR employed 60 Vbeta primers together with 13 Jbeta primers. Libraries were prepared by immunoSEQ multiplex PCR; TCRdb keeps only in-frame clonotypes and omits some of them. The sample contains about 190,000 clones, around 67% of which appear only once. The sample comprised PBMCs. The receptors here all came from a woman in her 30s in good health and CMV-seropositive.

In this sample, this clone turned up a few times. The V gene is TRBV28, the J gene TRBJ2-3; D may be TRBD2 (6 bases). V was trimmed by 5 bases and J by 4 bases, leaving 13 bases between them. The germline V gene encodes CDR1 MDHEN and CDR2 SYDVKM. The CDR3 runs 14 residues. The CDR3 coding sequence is TGTGCCAGCAGTGGCCGGGGGTCGGCAGATACGCAGTATTTT. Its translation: CASSGRGSADTQYF.

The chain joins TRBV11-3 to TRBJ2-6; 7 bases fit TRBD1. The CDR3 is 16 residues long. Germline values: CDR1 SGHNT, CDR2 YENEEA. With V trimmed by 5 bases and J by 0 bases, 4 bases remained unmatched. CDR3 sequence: CASSPGTASGANVLTF. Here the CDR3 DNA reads TGTGCCAGCAGCCCAGGGACAGCCTCTGGGGCCAACGTCCTGACTTTC.

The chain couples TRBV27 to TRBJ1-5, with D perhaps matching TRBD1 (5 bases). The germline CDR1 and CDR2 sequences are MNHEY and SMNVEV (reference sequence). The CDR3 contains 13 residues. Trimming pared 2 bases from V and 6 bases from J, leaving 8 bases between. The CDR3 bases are TGTGCCAGCAGTTTACAGGGCGCTCAGCCCCAGCATTTT. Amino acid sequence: CASSLQGAQPQHF.

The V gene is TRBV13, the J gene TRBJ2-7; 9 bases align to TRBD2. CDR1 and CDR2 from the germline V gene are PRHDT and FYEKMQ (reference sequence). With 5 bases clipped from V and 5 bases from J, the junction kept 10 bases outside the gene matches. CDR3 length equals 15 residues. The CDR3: CASSPDGLARDEQYF. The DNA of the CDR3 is TGTGCCAGCAGCCCCGACGGACTAGCGCGCGACGAGCAGTACTTC. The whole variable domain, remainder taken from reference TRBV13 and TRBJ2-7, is AAGVIQSPRHLIKEKRETATLKCYPIPRHDTVYWYQQGPGQDPQFLISFYEKMQSDKGSIPDRFSAQQFSDYHSELNMSSLELGDSALYFCASSPDGLARDEQYFGPGTRLTVT.

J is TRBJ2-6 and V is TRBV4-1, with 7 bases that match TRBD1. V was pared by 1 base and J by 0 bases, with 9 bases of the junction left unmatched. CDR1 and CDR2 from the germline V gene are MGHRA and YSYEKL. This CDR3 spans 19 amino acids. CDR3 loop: CASSQGRGTEISGANVLTF. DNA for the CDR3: TGCGCCAGCAGCCAAGGCAGGGGGACAGAGATCTCTGGGGCCAACGTCCTGACTTTC.

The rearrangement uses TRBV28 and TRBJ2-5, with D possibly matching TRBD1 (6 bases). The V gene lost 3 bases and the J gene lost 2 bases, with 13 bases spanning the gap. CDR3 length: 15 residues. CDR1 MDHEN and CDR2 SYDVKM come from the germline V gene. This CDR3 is CASSFSQGRQETQYF. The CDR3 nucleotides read TGTGCCAGCAGTTTTTCCCAGGGGCGACAAGAGACCCAGTACTTC.

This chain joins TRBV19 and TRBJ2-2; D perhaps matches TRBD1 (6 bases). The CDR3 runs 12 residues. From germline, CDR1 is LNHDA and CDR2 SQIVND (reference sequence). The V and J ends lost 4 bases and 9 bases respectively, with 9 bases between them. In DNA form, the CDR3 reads TGTGCCAGTAGTAAGGGGGATCGGGAGCTGTTTTTT. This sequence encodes CASSKGDRELFF.

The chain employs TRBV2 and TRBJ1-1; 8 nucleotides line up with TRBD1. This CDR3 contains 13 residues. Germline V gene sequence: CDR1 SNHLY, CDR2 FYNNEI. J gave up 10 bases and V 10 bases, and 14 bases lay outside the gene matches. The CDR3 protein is CANQDRAARGAFF. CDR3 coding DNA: TGTGCCAACCAGGACAGGGCCGCAAGGGGAGCTTTCTTT.

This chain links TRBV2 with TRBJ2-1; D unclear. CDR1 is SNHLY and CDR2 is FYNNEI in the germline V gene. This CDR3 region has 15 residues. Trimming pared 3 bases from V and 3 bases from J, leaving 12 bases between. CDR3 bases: TGTGCCAGCAGTGATGGCGGAAGCGACTACAATGAGCAGTTCTTC. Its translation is CASSDGGSDYNEQFF.

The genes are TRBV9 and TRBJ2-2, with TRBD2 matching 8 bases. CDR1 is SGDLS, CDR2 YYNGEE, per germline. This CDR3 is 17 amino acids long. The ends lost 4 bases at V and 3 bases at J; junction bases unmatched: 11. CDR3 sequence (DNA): TGTGCCAGCAGCTCCCGTTTAGCGGGAAGGGACACCGGGGAGCTGTTTTTT. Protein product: CASSSRLAGRDTGELFF.

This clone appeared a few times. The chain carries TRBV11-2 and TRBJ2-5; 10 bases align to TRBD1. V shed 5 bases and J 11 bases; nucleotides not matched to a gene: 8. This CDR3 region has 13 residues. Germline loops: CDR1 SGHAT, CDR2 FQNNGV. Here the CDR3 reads CASSRDRGLEQYF. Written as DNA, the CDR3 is TGTGCCAGCAGCCGGGACAGGGGCTTAGAGCAGTACTTC.

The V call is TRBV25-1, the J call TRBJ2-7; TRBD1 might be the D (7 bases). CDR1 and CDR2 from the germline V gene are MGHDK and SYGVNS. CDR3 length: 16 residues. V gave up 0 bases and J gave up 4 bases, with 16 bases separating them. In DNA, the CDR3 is TGTGCCAGCAGTGAATATACGGTACAGGGGAGGTACGAGCAGTACTTC. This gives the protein CASSEYTVQGRYEQYF.

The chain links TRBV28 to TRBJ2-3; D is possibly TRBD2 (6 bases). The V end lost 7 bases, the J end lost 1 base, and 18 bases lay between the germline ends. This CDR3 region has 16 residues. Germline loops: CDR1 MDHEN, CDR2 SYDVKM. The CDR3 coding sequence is TGTGCCAGCACCCCGGGGCGGGGCCTTGGCACAGATACGCAGTATTTT. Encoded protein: CASTPGRGLGTDTQYF.

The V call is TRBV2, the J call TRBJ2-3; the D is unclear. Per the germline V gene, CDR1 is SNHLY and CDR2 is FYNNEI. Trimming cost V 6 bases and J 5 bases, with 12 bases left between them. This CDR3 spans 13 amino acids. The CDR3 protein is CASSSATGDTQYF. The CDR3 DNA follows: TGTGCCAGCAGCTCCGCAACCGGAGATACGCAGTATTTT.

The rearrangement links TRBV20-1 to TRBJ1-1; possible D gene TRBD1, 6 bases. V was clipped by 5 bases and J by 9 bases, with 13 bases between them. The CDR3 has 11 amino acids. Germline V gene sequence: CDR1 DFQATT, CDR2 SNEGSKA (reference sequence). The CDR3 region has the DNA TGCAGTGCTCTCCGGGACATAAAAGCTTTCTTT. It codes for CSALRDIKAFF.

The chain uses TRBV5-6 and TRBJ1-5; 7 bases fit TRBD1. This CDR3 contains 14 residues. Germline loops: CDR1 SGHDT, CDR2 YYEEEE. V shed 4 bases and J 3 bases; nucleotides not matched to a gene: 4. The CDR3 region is CASSPQGSNQPQHF. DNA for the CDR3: TGTGCCAGCAGCCCACAGGGGTCCAATCAGCCCCAGCATTTT.

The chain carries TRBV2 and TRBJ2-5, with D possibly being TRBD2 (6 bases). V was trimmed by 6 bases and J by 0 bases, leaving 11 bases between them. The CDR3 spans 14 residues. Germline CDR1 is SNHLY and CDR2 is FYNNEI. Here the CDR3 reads CASSGGRDQETQYF. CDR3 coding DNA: TGTGCCAGCAGCGGAGGGCGGGACCAAGAGACCCAGTACTTC.

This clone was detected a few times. CDR3 nucleotide sequence: TGTGCCAGCAGTTTAACAGGAGCACTCTCAGATACGCAGTATTTT. This codes for CASSLTGALSDTQYF. The chain has TRBV28 and TRBJ2-3; tentative D call: TRBD1 (5 bases). V shed 2 bases and J shed 4 bases, with 13 bases lying between them. Germline CDR1 is MDHEN and CDR2 is SYDVKM. CDR3 size: 15 residues.

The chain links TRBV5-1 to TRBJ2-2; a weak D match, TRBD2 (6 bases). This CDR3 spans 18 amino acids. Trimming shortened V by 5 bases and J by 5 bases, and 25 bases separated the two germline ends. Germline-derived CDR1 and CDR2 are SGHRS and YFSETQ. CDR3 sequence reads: CASSPPPGLIKSTGELFF. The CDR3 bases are TGCGCCAGCAGTCCTCCCCCGGGACTCATTAAATCTACCGGGGAGCTGTTTTTT.

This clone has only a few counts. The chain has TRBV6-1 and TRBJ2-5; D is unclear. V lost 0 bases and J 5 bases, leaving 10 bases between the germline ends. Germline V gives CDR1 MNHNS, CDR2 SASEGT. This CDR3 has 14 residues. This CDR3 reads CASSEAWPRETQYF. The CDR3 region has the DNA TGTGCCAGCAGTGAAGCGTGGCCCAGGGAGACCCAGTACTTC.